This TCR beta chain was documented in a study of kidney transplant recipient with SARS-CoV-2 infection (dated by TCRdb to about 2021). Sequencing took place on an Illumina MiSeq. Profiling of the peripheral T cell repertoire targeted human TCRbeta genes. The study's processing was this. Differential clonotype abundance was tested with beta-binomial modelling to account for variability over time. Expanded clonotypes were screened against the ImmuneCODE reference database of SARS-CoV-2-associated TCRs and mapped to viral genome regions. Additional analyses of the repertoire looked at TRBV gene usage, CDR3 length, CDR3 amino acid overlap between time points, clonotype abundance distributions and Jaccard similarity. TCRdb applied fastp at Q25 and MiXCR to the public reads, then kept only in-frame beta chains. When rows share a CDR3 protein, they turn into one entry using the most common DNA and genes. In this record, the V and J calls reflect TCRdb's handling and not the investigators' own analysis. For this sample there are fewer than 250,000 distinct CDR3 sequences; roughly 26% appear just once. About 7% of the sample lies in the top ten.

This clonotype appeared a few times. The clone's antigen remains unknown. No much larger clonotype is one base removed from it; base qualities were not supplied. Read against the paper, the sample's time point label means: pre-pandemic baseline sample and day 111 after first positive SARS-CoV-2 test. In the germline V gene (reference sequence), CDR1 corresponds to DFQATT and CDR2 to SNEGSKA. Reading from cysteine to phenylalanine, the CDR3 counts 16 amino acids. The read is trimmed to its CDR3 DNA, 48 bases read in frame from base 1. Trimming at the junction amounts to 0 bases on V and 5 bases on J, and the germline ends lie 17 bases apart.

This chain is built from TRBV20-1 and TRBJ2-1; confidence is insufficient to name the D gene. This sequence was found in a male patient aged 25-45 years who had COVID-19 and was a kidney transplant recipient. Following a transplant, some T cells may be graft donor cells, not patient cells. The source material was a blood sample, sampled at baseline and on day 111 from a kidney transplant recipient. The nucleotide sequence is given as TGCAGTGCTAGAGATTTGCGGCTGGAACCGAACAATGAGCAGTTCTTC. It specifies CSARDLRLEPNNEQFF.